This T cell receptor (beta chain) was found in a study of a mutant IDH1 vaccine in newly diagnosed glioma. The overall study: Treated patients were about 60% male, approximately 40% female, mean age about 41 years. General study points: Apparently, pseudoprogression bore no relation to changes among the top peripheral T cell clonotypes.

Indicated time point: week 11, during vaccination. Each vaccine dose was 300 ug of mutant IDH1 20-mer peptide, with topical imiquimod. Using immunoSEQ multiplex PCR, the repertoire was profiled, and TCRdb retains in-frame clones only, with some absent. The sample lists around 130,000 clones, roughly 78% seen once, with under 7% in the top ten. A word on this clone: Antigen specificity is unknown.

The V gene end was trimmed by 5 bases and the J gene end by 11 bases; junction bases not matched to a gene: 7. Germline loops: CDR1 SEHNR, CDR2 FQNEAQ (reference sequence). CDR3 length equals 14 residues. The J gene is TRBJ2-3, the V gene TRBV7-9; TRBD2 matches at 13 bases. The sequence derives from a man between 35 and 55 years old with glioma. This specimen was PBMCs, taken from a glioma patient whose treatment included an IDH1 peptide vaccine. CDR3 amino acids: CASSLRTSGGEQYF. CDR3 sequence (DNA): TGTGCCAGCAGCCTTAGGACTAGCGGGGGAGAGCAGTATTTT.